Sequencing of this T cell receptor (beta chain) was carried out in a study of multiple sclerosis patients with progressive multifocal leukoencephalopathy. The study's findings and limits: In most PML patients, TRB repertoires appeared less diverse by entropy.

The survey-level immunoSEQ assay was used. Every PCR reaction included synthetic inline CDR3 controls for all V-J pairings. Measured with immunoSEQ multiplex PCR; TCRdb has only the in-frame clones, and not every one. The sample consists of under 35,000 clones, 80% to 95% of them appearing once. Per the germline V gene, CDR1 is MNHEY and CDR2 is SVGAGI. V lost 2 bases to trimming and J lost 7 bases; unmatched junction nucleotides: 7. This CDR3 contains 15 residues. In regard to this clone: The antigen remains unidentified.

Noted time point: before natalizumab initiation. The specimen sequenced was PBMCs. The J gene is TRBJ2-1, the V gene TRBV6-5, with 8 positions matching TRBD1. The sequence derives from a man aged 30-40 years with multiple sclerosis. Here the CDR3 DNA reads TGTGCCAGCAGTTACGACGTCAGGGGGCTAAATGAGCAGTTCTTC. Its translation: CASSYDVRGLNEQFF.